These T cell receptor beta chains were read from a single sample in a study of graft-versus-host responses after intestinal transplantation. Assay: immunoSEQ multiplex PCR; the TCRdb copy retains only in-frame clones and omits some. The top ten hold 0.85% to 1% of the sample, which has some 100,000 clones, about 90% seen once. Which antigens these TCRs recognize remains unknown. The sample in question was unstimulated CD4+ T cells sorted from spleen or lymph node cells, obtained before transplant. These receptors were collected from a human donor who was the organ donor for an intestinal transplant. Both conserved end residues are trimmed from each CDR3.

v_gene: TRBV9
CDR3aa: ASSVGMASGNTIY

v_gene: TRBV6-5
CDR3aa: ASSYSAGPYGYT

v_gene: TRBV5-6
CDR3aa: ASSLLLGGYT

v_gene: TRBV29-1
CDR3aa: SVFKQGWKNTEAF

v_gene: TRBV12-5
CDR3aa: ASGFAGAATDTQY

v_gene: TRBV28
CDR3aa: ASSPRPQGSYGYT

v_gene: TRBV5-6
CDR3aa: ASTLVPGLNEEAF

v_gene: TRBV30
CDR3aa: AWSVRKNDYEQY

v_gene: TRBV5-4
CDR3aa: ASSATRLRVSGELF

v_gene: TRBV5-1
CDR3aa: ASSLEPNRGGEAF

v_gene: TRBV23-1
CDR3aa: ASSIHLEKLF

v_gene: TRBV30
CDR3aa: ARGGLAPTDTQY

v_gene: TRBV6-6
CDR3aa: ASSYRTATTGELF

v_gene: TRBV28
CDR3aa: ASSLSSGANRMSRELF

v_gene: TRBV27
CDR3aa: ASSALGSYNEQF

v_gene: TRBV5-6
CDR3aa: ASSLYRQNQPQH

v_gene: TRBV19
CDR3aa: ASMDRGENYGYT

v_gene: TRBV9
CDR3aa: ASSVRPGVNTEAF

v_gene: TRBV5-1
CDR3aa: ASSLEADVGEQY

v_gene: TRBV9
CDR3aa: ASSVGTISNYGYT

v_gene: TRBV27
CDR3aa: ASSFYPPGQGAYEQY

v_gene: TRBV5-4
CDR3aa: ASSYGQGSAYEQY

v_gene: TRBV6-6
CDR3aa: ASRFGAGLYYEQY

v_gene: TRBV5-1
CDR3aa: ASSLGLAGNTGELF

v_gene: TRBV16
CDR3aa: ASSQWAGKEETQY

v_gene: TRBV2
CDR3aa: ASSLDRGELYEQY

v_gene: TRBV30
CDR3aa: AWSWTGNTEAF

v_gene: TRBV6-7
CDR3aa: ASSYRQGTFNSPLH

v_gene: TRBV2
CDR3aa: ASSEDDAGFPYNEQF

v_gene: TRBV28
CDR3aa: ASSPPRGAGANVLT

v_gene: TRBV5-7
CDR3aa: ASRRDSPPSGTDTQY

v_gene: TRBV19
CDR3aa: ASKATDWNQPQH

v_gene: TRBV2
CDR3aa: ASSEGVTKAKNIQY

v_gene: TRBV2
CDR3aa: ASTPWGQSYEQY